Listed below are T cell receptor beta chains from one sample, sequenced in a study of T cell responses to AZD1222 COVID-19 vaccine. Profiling relied on immunoSEQ multiplex PCR, and the TCRdb table lists in-frame clones only, not all of them. The table records about 48,000 clones, approximately 86% of them present only once. The specimen comprised peripheral blood, sampled 28 days after the second AZD1222 dose. Receptors were obtained from an adult who received the AZD1222 COVID-19 vaccine. CDR3s include the opening cysteine and the closing phenylalanine or tryptophan. A D gene is named only where the DNA matches it firmly. Clone sizes are given selectively: once, few, many, or a class where the clone is expanded.

clone_size | j_call | v_call | d_call | cdr3_aa | cdr3_nt
- | TRBJ1-1 | TRBV19 | - | CASSLAGRPNTEAFF | TGTGCCAGTAGTCTGGCGGGACGGCCGAACACTGAAGCTTTCTTT
- | TRBJ1-3 | TRBV28 | - | CASSLNWAGVSGNTIYF | TGTGCCAGCAGTTTAAATTGGGCAGGGGTATCTGGAAACACCATATATTTT
- | TRBJ1-2 | TRBV7-8 | - | CASTPSHRDGYTF | TGTGCCAGCACCCCCTCCCACAGGGATGGCTACACCTTC
- | TRBJ1-3 | TRBV20-1 | - | CSATLGNTIYF | TGCAGTGCTACCCTTGGAAACACCATATATTTT
- | TRBJ1-5 | TRBV6-2/TRBV6-3 | - | CASSYSTGRNQPQHF | TGTGCCAGCAGTTATTCGACAGGACGGAATCAGCCCCAGCATTTT
- | TRBJ2-2 | TRBV24-1 | - | CATSDYGVEGAPGELFF | TGTGCCACCAGTGATTATGGGGTAGAAGGGGCGCCCGGGGAGCTGTTTTTT
- | TRBJ2-1 | TRBV19 | - | CASSQRRSSYNEQFF | TGTGCCAGTAGTCAGAGACGGAGCTCCTACAATGAGCAGTTCTTC
few | TRBJ1-5 | TRBV28 | - | CASTTLEVQPQHF | TGTGCCAGCACCACTTTAGAGGTTCAGCCCCAGCATTTT
- | TRBJ2-3 | TRBV7-2 | TRBD2 | CASKLRSLAGGVTYF | TGTGCCAGCAAGCTTAGGTCCCTAGCGGGAGGAGTAACGTATTTT
- | TRBJ1-1 | TRBV12-3/TRBV12-4 | TRBD1 | CASSFGTGEAFF | TGTGCCAGCAGTTTCGGGACAGGGGAAGCTTTCTTT
- | TRBJ1-2 | TRBV27 | TRBD1 | CASRFVSAGGNYGYTF | TGTGCCAGCAGATTCGTATCGGCAGGGGGAAACTATGGCTACACCTTC
- | TRBJ1-6 | TRBV7-3 | - | CASSLLGNNSPLHF | TGTGCCAGCAGCCTACTGGGTAATAATTCACCCCTCCACTTT
- | TRBJ1-1 | TRBV28 | - | CASSLSSSEAFF | TGTGCCAGCAGTTTATCGTCCTCTGAAGCTTTCTTT
- | TRBJ1-2 | TRBV19 | - | CASTIIPVPRWNYGYTF | TGTGCCAGTACTATAATCCCCGTCCCACGGTGGAACTATGGCTACACCTTC
- | TRBJ2-7 | TRBV27 | TRBD2 | CASSFQLTSGLTYEQYF | TGTGCCAGCAGTTTCCAATTAACTAGCGGGCTAACCTACGAGCAGTACTTC
- | TRBJ2-7 | TRBV27 | TRBD2 | CASGGGVSYEQYF | TGTGCCAGCGGTGGGGGGGTCTCCTACGAGCAGTACTTC
few | TRBJ1-4 | TRBV7-9 | - | CASSPTYRGGETNEKLFF | TGTGCCAGCAGCCCTACTTATCGGGGAGGGGAAACTAATGAAAAACTGTTTTTT
- | TRBJ1-2 | TRBV19 | TRBD1 | CASSIVGTGGNGYTF | TGTGCCAGTAGTATAGTCGGGACAGGGGGCAATGGCTACACCTTC
- | TRBJ1-1 | TRBV9 | - | CASSVVPSGNTEAFF | TGTGCCAGCAGCGTAGTGCCCAGTGGGAACACTGAAGCTTTCTTT
- | TRBJ2-7 | TRBV18 | - | CASSPRTLAGNEQYF | TGTGCCAGCTCACCGAGGACCCTCGCCGGCAACGAGCAGTACTTC
- | TRBJ1-4 | TRBV5-1 | TRBD1 | CASSLSIRTGGKTNEKLFF | TGCGCCAGCAGCTTGTCAATAAGGACAGGGGGCAAGACTAATGAAAAACTGTTTTTT
few | TRBJ1-1 | TRBV2 | - | CASRVQGGWNTEAFF | TGTGCCAGCAGAGTACAGGGAGGATGGAACACTGAAGCTTTCTTT
- | TRBJ2-1 | TRBV27 | - | CASSSGRDEQFF | TGTGCCAGCAGTTCCGGGCGGGATGAGCAGTTCTTC
- | TRBJ2-1 | TRBV21-1 | - | CASRSRGQIINEQFF | TGTGCCAGCCGCTCGAGGGGTCAAATTATCAATGAGCAGTTCTTC
- | TRBJ2-1 | TRBV9 | - | CASSVGPRKAGSSYNEQFF | TGTGCCAGCAGCGTAGGTCCCCGGAAGGCGGGAAGCTCCTACAATGAGCAGTTCTTC
- | TRBJ2-7 | TRBV18 | - | CASSLQSSYEQYF | TGTGCCAGCTCACTACAGAGCTCCTACGAGCAGTACTTC
- | TRBJ2-3 | TRBV9 | TRBD2 | CASSAPGLAGVGDTQYF | TGTGCCAGCAGCGCCCCTGGACTAGCGGGAGTGGGAGATACGCAGTATTTT
- | TRBJ2-1 | TRBV11-2 | TRBD2 | CASSLLAGSYNEQFF | TGTGCCAGCAGCTTACTAGCGGGCTCCTACAATGAGCAGTTCTTC
- | TRBJ2-1 | TRBV29-1 | - | CSVGYNEQFF | TGCAGCGTTGGTTACAATGAGCAGTTCTTC
- | TRBJ2-5 | TRBV30 | - | CASGGLQETQYF | TGTGCCAGTGGGGGGCTTCAAGAGACCCAGTACTTC
- | TRBJ2-7 | TRBV12-5 | - | CASGSTGEQYF | TGTGCTAGTGGTTCTACTGGCGAGCAGTACTTC
- | TRBJ2-1 | TRBV7-9 | - | CASSQTTDNEQFF | TGTGCCAGCAGCCAGACCACGGACAATGAGCAGTTCTTC
once | TRBJ2-1 | TRBV28 | - | CASGRGVHEQFF | TGTGCCAGCGGGAGAGGGGTACATGAGCAGTTCTTC
- | TRBJ1-1 | TRBV6-2/TRBV6-3 | - | CASSYAGGANTEAFF | TGTGCCAGCAGTTATGCCGGAGGGGCTAACACTGAAGCTTTCTTT
- | TRBJ1-2 | TRBV5-6 | TRBD1 | CASSWGQGNYGYTF | TGTGCCAGCAGCTGGGGACAGGGGAACTATGGCTACACCTTC
- | TRBJ1-1 | TRBV27 | TRBD1 | CASSRTGWGNTEAFF | TGTGCCAGCAGCCGGACAGGGTGGGGGAACACTGAAGCTTTCTTT
few | TRBJ2-1 | TRBV18 | - | CASSPDIEQFF | TGTGCCAGCTCACCTGACATTGAGCAGTTCTTC
- | TRBJ1-2 | TRBV4-1 | - | CASRPGGAGGYTF | TGCGCCAGCAGACCCGGGGGTGCGGGCGGCTACACCTTC
once | TRBJ2-4 | TRBV7-2 | - | CASSPGVATKNIQYF | TGTGCCAGCAGCCCGGGGGTCGCAACCAAAAACATTCAGTACTTC
few | TRBJ2-1 | TRBV10-1 | TRBD1 | CASSDTGDKFF | TGCGCCAGCAGTGATACAGGGGATAAGTTCTTC
- | TRBJ2-1 | TRBV19 | TRBD2 | CASSRRRAGGAYNEQFF | TGTGCCAGTAGTAGACGTCGGGCGGGAGGTGCTTACAATGAGCAGTTCTTC
- | TRBJ2-5 | TRBV6-5 | TRBD2 | CATRTSGQETQYF | TGTGCCACAAGGACTAGCGGGCAAGAGACCCAGTACTTC
- | TRBJ2-1 | TRBV19 | TRBD2 | CASSTGTSGRNEQFF | TGTGCCAGTAGTACCGGGACTAGCGGGAGGAATGAGCAGTTCTTC
- | TRBJ1-2 | TRBV7-9 | - | CASSPDSRDGYTF | TGTGCCAGCAGCCCTGACTCCAGGGATGGCTACACCTTC
- | TRBJ2-1 | TRBV7-8 | - | CASSIRQYNEQFF | TGTGCCAGCAGCATTCGACAGTACAATGAGCAGTTCTTC
- | TRBJ2-7 | TRBV7-9 | - | CASSSVDEQYF | TGTGCCAGCAGCTCCGTCGACGAGCAGTACTTC
- | TRBJ2-7 | TRBV4-1 | TRBD1 | CASSQDRTGSYEQYF | TGCGCCAGCAGCCAAGATCGGACAGGGTCCTACGAGCAGTACTTC
- | TRBJ2-1 | TRBV5-6 | TRBD2 | CASSLETSGSAYNEQFF | TGTGCCAGCAGCTTGGAAACCAGCGGGAGCGCCTACAATGAGCAGTTCTTC
- | TRBJ2-5 | TRBV19 | TRBD2 | CASSAGLAEPIQETQYF | TGTGCCAGTAGTGCGGGACTAGCGGAGCCCATACAAGAGACCCAGTACTTC
- | TRBJ1-2 | TRBV2 | TRBD1 | CASSTYRDRDNGYTF | TGTGCCAGCAGTACATACCGGGACAGGGATAATGGCTACACCTTC
- | TRBJ2-1 | TRBV19 | - | CASTVGGSRNEQFF | TGTGCCAGTACCGTGGGAGGTTCTCGGAATGAGCAGTTCTTC
- | TRBJ2-1 | TRBV7-3 | TRBD2 | CASSPHAGGNEQFF | TGTGCCAGCAGCCCCCACGCGGGAGGAAATGAGCAGTTCTTC
- | TRBJ2-7 | TRBV11-1 | - | CASSFLTGLSYEQYF | TGTGCCAGCAGCTTTTTGACAGGCCTTTCCTACGAGCAGTACTTC
- | TRBJ1-2 | TRBV6-5 | TRBD1 | CASSRTGHYGYTF | TGTGCCAGCAGCCGGACAGGGCACTATGGCTACACCTTC
- | TRBJ1-5 | TRBV6-5 | - | CASREGRNSNQPQHF | TGTGCCAGCAGGGAGGGACGGAATAGCAATCAGCCCCAGCATTTT
- | TRBJ1-2 | TRBV14 | - | CASSQERDRGGYTF | TGTGCCAGCAGCCAGGAGAGGGATCGTGGTGGCTACACCTTC
- | TRBJ2-7 | TRBV7-9 | - | CASSMDGFEQYF | TGTGCCAGCAGCATGGACGGTTTCGAGCAGTACTTC
- | TRBJ2-5 | TRBV23-1 | TRBD2 | CASSHIWDGGGLYQETQYF | TGCGCCAGCAGTCACATCTGGGATGGGGGAGGGCTTTACCAAGAGACCCAGTACTTC
- | TRBJ1-1 | TRBV29-1 | - | CSVEGVLNTEAFF | TGCAGCGTTGAAGGGGTTCTGAACACTGAAGCTTTCTTT